This TCR beta chain is drawn from a study of T cell clones after liver transplantation. Here immunoSEQ multiplex PCR was the method, and the copy in TCRdb shows in-frame clones only, minus some. The table has roughly 50,000 clones, approximately 84% seen once. Germline V CDR1 and CDR2: SSHAT, FNYEAQ (reference sequence). Trimming cost V 5 bases and J 1 base, with 8 bases left between them. CDR3 length: 13 residues. The TCR sequence derives from a human donor who received a liver transplant. Sequences were derived from CD4+ T cells from blood, sampled before liver transplant. The rearrangement uses TRBV7-7 and TRBJ1-1; no clear D gene. The CDR3 loop reads CASSRLRNTEAFF. CDR3 DNA: TGTGCCAGCAGCCGCCTCAGGAACACTGAAGCTTTCTTT.